Following are 23 T cell receptor beta chains from one sample sequenced in a study of shared clonotypes between healthy human individuals. TCRdb keeps only in-frame clones here, not all; method: immunoSEQ multiplex PCR. The sample consists of 600,000 to 750,000 clones, about two thirds of them appearing once. The specimen sequenced was memory CD4+ T cells sorted from blood. Subset in this sample: CD45RA-negative fraction. All receptors come from a woman in her twenties or thirties in good health.

The J gene is TRBJ2-7, the V gene TRBV7-9; D not certain. This CDR3 contains 12 residues. The V end was cut by 7 bases, the J end by 0 bases, with 7 bases between. Germline V gene lookup returns CDR1 SEHNR and CDR2 FQNEAQ (reference sequence). The CDR3, as DNA: TGTGCCAGCACCCCCGACTCCTACGAGCAGTACTTC. Translation gives CASTPDSYEQYF.

This clone was seen just once. The rearrangement uses TRBV27 and TRBJ2-5; D might be TRBD2 (5 bases). Germline V CDR1 and CDR2: MNHEY, SMNVEV (reference sequence). With 0 bases removed from V and 2 bases from J, the gap between germline ends came to 10 bases. The CDR3 consists of 15 residues. The CDR3 DNA reads as TGTGCCAGCAGTTTATCGTGGAGCGGTCAAGAGACCCAGTACTTC. Its protein is CASSLSWSGQETQYF.

The chain uses TRBV28 and TRBJ2-5; 10 bases match TRBD1. The CDR3 length is 15 residues. V shed 6 bases and J 2 bases; nucleotides not matched to a gene: 6. From germline, CDR1 is MDHEN and CDR2 SYDVKM. The CDR3 DNA follows: TGTGCCAGCAGACCGCCGGGACAGGGGCAAGAGACCCAGTACTTC. It codes for CASRPPGQGQETQYF.

The chain is built from TRBV28 and TRBJ2-1; 9 bases align to TRBD2. CDR1 and CDR2 from the germline V gene are MDHEN and SYDVKM. CDR3 length: 16 amino acids. Germline trimming cut 2 bases from V and 9 bases from J; bases unmatched to any gene: 11. The CDR3 is CASSLPPAGGVREQFF. DNA for the CDR3: TGTGCCAGCAGTTTACCCCCAGCGGGAGGCGTTCGTGAGCAGTTCTTC.

The chain combines TRBV7-3 with TRBJ2-7; unclear D gene. The CDR3 sequence is 13 residues long. Germline CDR1 is SGHTA and CDR2 is FQGTGA. V shed 2 bases and J shed 3 bases, with 8 bases lying between them. As DNA, the CDR3 is TGTGCCAGCAGCTTACAGGCAGACTACGAGCAGTACTTC. Amino acid sequence: CASSLQADYEQYF.

This clone was recorded a few times. This chain links TRBV2 with TRBJ1-5, with TRBD1 identical over 9 bases. CDR3 length: 18 amino acids. The ends lost 7 bases at V and 7 bases at J; junction bases unmatched: 20. Germline assignment: CDR1 SNHLY and CDR2 FYNNEI. The CDR3 nucleotides are TGTGCCAGCACCCCAACACCGGGACAGGGAACGATCGGCCAGCCCCAGCATTTT. Translating gives CASTPTPGQGTIGQPQHF.

V gene TRBV19 combines with J gene TRBJ2-1, with 9 nucleotides matching TRBD2. V lost 10 bases, J lost 3 bases, and 4 bases stayed unmatched. CDR1 LNHDA and CDR2 SQIVND come from the germline V gene (reference sequence). The CDR3 has 13 residues. This CDR3 reads CATGLANYNEQFF. The CDR3 coding sequence is TGTGCCACCGGACTAGCGAACTACAATGAGCAGTTCTTC. Drawing the rest from reference TRBV19 and TRBJ2-1, the complete variable domain is DGGITQSPKYLFRKEGQNVTLSCEQNLNHDAMYWYRQDPGQGLRLIYYSQIVNDFQKGDIAEGYSVSREKKESFPLTVTSAQKNPTAFYLCATGLANYNEQFFGPGTRLTVL.

This clone showed up many times. The V gene is TRBV6-1, the J gene TRBJ2-7; D may correspond to TRBD1 or TRBD2 (5 bases each). The CDR3 has 15 amino acids. V dropped 3 bases and J dropped 3 bases, with 15 bases sitting between them. Germline-derived CDR1 and CDR2 are MNHNS and SASEGT. The CDR3 loop reads CASSEGPEVRYEQYF. The CDR3 DNA follows: TGTGCCAGCAGTGAGGGACCGGAGGTACGCTACGAGCAGTACTTC.

This chain connects TRBV15 to TRBJ1-1; D remains ambiguous. The length of the CDR3 is 13 residues. Trimming removed 4 bases at V and 1 base at J, with 7 bases between. Germline V gene lookup returns CDR1 LNHNV and CDR2 YYDKDF (reference sequence). The CDR3 bases are TGTGCCACCAGCAAGCTCAGGAACACTGAAGCTTTCTTT. Protein product: CATSKLRNTEAFF.

J is TRBJ2-1 and V is TRBV5-8, with 13 bases fitting TRBD2. The junction had 8 bases not matched to a gene; V was cut back by 4 bases and J by 10 bases. The germline V gene has CDR1 SGHTS and CDR2 YDEGEE. The CDR3 length is 15 residues. The CDR3 region is CASSVGLAGSWEQFF. The DNA for the CDR3 is TGTGCCAGCAGCGTGGGACTAGCGGGGTCCTGGGAGCAGTTCTTC.

Of note for this clone: The junction departs from the called germline gene at one end, perhaps through a read error. V is TRBV15 and J is TRBJ1-1, with D possibly matching TRBD1 (6 bases). The CDR3 is made up of 16 amino acids. CDR1 and CDR2 from the germline V gene are LNHNV and YYDKDF (reference sequence). The CDR3 reads CATSRGGSSGDTEVFF. The CDR3 DNA reads as TGTGCCACCAGCAGAGGGGGTTCTTCAGGGGACACTGAAGTTTTCTTT. The full variable domain, its missing parts supplied by reference TRBV15 and TRBJ1-1, is DAMVIQNPRYQVTQFGKPVTLSCSQTLNHNVMYWYQQKSSQAPKLLFHYYDKDFNNEADTPDNFQSRRPNTSFCFLDIRSPGLGDTAMYLCATSRGGSSGDTEVFFGQGTRLTVV.

This rearrangement joins TRBV28 to TRBJ1-3, with D perhaps TRBD1 (6 bases). This CDR3 spans 16 amino acids. Germline lookup yields CDR1 MDHEN and CDR2 SYDVKM. V lost 6 bases, J lost 4 bases, and 19 bases lay in between. The DNA of the CDR3 is TGTGCCAGCAGCCCGTGGGGGGCAACTCTCGGAAACACCATATATTTT. Amino acids: CASSPWGATLGNTIYF. The variable domain in full, completed from reference TRBV28 and TRBJ1-3, reads DVKVTQSSRYLVKRTGEKVFLECVQDMDHENMFWYRQDPGLGLRLIYFSYDVKMKEKGDIPEGYSVSREKKERFSLILESASTNQTSMYLCASSPWGATLGNTIYFGEGSWLTVV.

This rearrangement joins TRBV2 to TRBJ2-1, with 11 bases fitting TRBD2. Trimming at V came to 6 bases and at J to 7 bases, leaving 5 bases not matched to a gene. CDR1 and CDR2 (germline): SNHLY, FYNNEI. The length of the CDR3 is 14 residues. CDR3 bases: TGTGCCAGCAGGATACTAGCGGGGGAGAATGAGCAGTTCTTC. It translates to CASRILAGENEQFF. Combining the CDR3 with reference TRBV2 and TRBJ2-1 gives the whole variable domain EPEVTQTPSHQVTQMGQEVILRCVPISNHLYFYWYRQILGQKVEFLVSFYNNEISEKSEIFDDQFSVERPDGSNFTLKIRSTKLEDSAMYFCASRILAGENEQFFGPGTRLTVL.

CDR3 amino acids: CASTTGQGGNQPQHF. The CDR3 region has the DNA TGTGCCAGCACTACGGGACAGGGTGGCAATCAGCCCCAGCATTTT. The V gene is TRBV28, the J gene TRBJ1-5; TRBD1 matches at 9 bases. Germline loops: CDR1 MDHEN, CDR2 SYDVKM. The CDR3 spans 15 residues. The J segment lost 2 bases and the V segment lost 7 bases, leaving 6 bases of the junction unmatched. The whole variable domain, remainder taken from reference TRBV28 and TRBJ1-5, is DVKVTQSSRYLVKRTGEKVFLECVQDMDHENMFWYRQDPGLGLRLIYFSYDVKMKEKGDIPEGYSVSREKKERFSLILESASTNQTSMYLCASTTGQGGNQPQHFGDGTRLSIL.

A word on this clone: The junction departs from the called germline gene at one end, perhaps through a read error. The chain employs TRBV7-9 and TRBJ2-7, with 13 positions matching TRBD2. Germline V lookup: CDR1 SEHNR, CDR2 FQNEAQ (reference sequence). The CDR3 extends over 14 amino acids. The chain's CDR3 is CASSPPGLAGELLF. DNA of the CDR3: TGTGCCAGCAGCCCTCCCGGACTAGCGGGAGAACTCCTCTTC.

The chain links TRBV2 to TRBJ2-7; D is undetermined. Germline V CDR1 and CDR2: SNHLY, FYNNEI. Deletions cut 7 bases from V and 5 bases from J, with 9 bases between. The CDR3 covers 11 residues. Written as DNA, the CDR3 is TGTGCCAGCAAATGGACGGACGAGCAGTACTTC. Protein sequence: CASKWTDEQYF.

The chain recombines TRBV4-1 with TRBJ2-3, with 7 bases aligning to TRBD2. J lost 4 bases, V lost 0 bases, and 10 bases had no gene match. Germline V gene sequence: CDR1 MGHRA, CDR2 YSYEKL. The CDR3 runs 17 residues. As DNA, the CDR3 is TGCGCCAGCAGCCAAGACCCTGGACTAGTAGAGGCAGATACGCAGTATTTT. It codes for CASSQDPGLVEADTQYF.

In this sample, this clone turned up a few times. The chain links TRBV9 to TRBJ1-1, with D uncertain. V was trimmed by 3 bases and J by 6 bases, leaving 12 bases between them. The CDR3 is made up of 13 amino acids. Germline assignment: CDR1 SGDLS and CDR2 YYNGEE. The DNA of the CDR3 is TGTGCCAGCAGCGGACTGACCCACGCTGAAGCTTTCTTT. This codes for CASSGLTHAEAFF.

The chain has TRBV28 and TRBJ1-3; 10 bases are shared with TRBD1. The germline V gene encodes CDR1 MDHEN and CDR2 SYDVKM. V shed 5 bases, J shed 0 bases, and the junction held 7 bases outside the gene matches. This CDR3 is 17 amino acids long. CDR3 in amino acids: CASSTTGGSLSGNTIYF. The CDR3 DNA reads as TGTGCCAGCAGTACGACAGGGGGCTCTCTCTCTGGAAACACCATATATTTT.

This chain connects TRBV28 to TRBJ1-2, with D possibly being TRBD1 (5 bases). CDR3 size: 14 residues. CDR1 and CDR2 from the germline V gene are MDHEN and SYDVKM. V gave up 3 bases and J gave up 5 bases, with 13 bases separating them. The CDR3 nucleotides are TGTGCCAGCAGTTTGGGGACGTCCCAGTATGGCTACACCTTC. Residues: CASSLGTSQYGYTF.

In its sample, this clone was seen many times. The chain employs TRBV10-3 and TRBJ2-5; D is uncertain. V gave up 4 bases and J gave up 5 bases, with 14 bases separating them. From germline, CDR1 is ENHRY and CDR2 SYGVKD. CDR3 length equals 14 residues. CDR3 sequence (DNA): TGTGCCATCAGTGCGGAGTTCGGAGCGGAGACCCAGTACTTC. Protein: CAISAEFGAETQYF.

The J gene is TRBJ1-4, the V gene TRBV6-1; D unresolved. This CDR3 has 15 amino acids. V was trimmed by 2 bases and J by 2 bases, leaving 9 bases between them. The V gene's germline CDR1 is MNHNS and CDR2 SASEGT. The CDR3 loop is CASSEISGTNEKLFF. CDR3 bases: TGTGCCAGCAGTGAAATATCGGGGACTAATGAAAAACTGTTTTTT.

This clone was detected a few times. This sequence joins TRBV5-1 and TRBJ2-1; 8 bases agree with TRBD2. CDR1 is SGHRS and CDR2 is YFSETQ in the germline V gene. This CDR3 spans 11 amino acids. The J segment lost 16 bases and the V segment lost 2 bases, leaving 5 bases of the junction unmatched. CDR3 sequence reads: CASSFAGGDFF. The CDR3 coding sequence is TGCGCCAGCAGCTTTGCGGGAGGCGATTTCTTC.